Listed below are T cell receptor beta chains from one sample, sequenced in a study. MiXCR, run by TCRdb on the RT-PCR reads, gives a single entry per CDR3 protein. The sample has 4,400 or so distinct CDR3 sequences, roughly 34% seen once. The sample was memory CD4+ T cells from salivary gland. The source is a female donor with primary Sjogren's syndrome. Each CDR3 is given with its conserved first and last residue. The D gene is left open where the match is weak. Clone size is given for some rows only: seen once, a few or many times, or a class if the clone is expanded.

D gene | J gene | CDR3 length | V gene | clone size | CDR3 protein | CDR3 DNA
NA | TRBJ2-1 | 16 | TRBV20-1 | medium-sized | CSARVNRYSSYNEQFF | TGCAGTGCTAGGGTGAACCGGTATAGCTCCTACAATGAGCAGTTCTTC
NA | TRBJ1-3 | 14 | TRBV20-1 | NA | CSAERGVSGNTIYF | TGCAGTGCCGAACGTGGGGTCTCTGGAAACACCATATATTTT
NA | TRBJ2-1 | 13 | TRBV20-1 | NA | CSAIRDGGNEQFF | TGCAGTGCCATCCGGGACGGGGGCAATGAGCAGTTCTTC
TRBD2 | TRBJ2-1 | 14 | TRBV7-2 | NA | CASSSLAGGNEQFF | TGTGCCAGCAGCTCCTTAGCGGGGGGCAATGAGCAGTTCTTC
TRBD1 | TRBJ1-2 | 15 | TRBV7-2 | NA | CASSLTGQGYHGYTF | TGTGCCAGCAGCTTGACGGGACAGGGGTACCATGGCTACACCTTC
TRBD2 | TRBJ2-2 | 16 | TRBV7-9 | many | CASSLAAGGRGGELFF | TGTGCCAGCAGCTTAGCCGCGGGAGGAAGGGGCGGGGAGCTGTTTTTT
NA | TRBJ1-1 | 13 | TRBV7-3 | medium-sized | CASSLGLRTEAFF | TGTGCCAGCAGCTTGGGACTGCGCACTGAAGCTTTCTTT
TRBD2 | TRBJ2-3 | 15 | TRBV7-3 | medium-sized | CASRGQRDPADTQYF | TGTGCCAGCAGGGGGCAGCGGGACCCCGCAGATACGCAGTATTTT
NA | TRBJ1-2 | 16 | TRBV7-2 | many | CASSLDGVKGGYGYTF | TGTGCCAGCAGCTTAGATGGGGTCAAAGGAGGCTATGGCTACACCTTC
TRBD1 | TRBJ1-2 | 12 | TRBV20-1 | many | CSAIRQGYGYTF | TGCAGTGCTATTCGACAGGGCTATGGCTACACCTTC
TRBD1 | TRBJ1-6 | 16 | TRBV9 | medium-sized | CASSPGGQGYGSPLHF | TGTGCCAGCAGCCCCGGAGGACAGGGATATGGTTCACCCCTCCACTTT
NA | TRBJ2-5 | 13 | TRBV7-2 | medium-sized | CASSPRGTETQYF | TGTGCCAGCAGCCCGAGGGGGACGGAGACCCAGTACTTC
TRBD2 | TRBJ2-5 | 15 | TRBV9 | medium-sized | CASSVDSGRGETQYF | TGTGCCAGCAGCGTAGATAGCGGGAGGGGGGAGACCCAGTACTTC
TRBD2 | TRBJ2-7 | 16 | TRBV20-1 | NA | CSAKAGTSGRPYEQYF | TGCAGTGCTAAAGCCGGGACTAGCGGGAGGCCCTACGAGCAGTACTTC
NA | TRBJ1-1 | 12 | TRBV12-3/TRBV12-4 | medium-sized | CASRRGLREAFF | TGTGCCAGCAGACGGGGGTTGCGTGAAGCTTTCTTT
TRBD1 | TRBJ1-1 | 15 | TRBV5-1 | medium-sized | CASSLFGTANTEAFF | TGCGCCAGCAGCTTGTTTGGGACAGCCAACACTGAAGCTTTCTTT
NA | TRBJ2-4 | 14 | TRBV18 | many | CASSPDSTKNIQYF | TGTGCCAGCTCACCAGATAGTACCAAAAACATTCAGTACTTC
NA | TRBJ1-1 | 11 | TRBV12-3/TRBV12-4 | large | CASSGNTEAFF | TGTGCCAGCAGTGGGAACACTGAAGCTTTCTTT
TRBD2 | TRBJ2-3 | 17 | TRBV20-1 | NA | CSVERGGPSGSTDTQYF | TGCAGCGTTGAACGAGGAGGTCCTAGCGGGAGCACAGATACGCAGTATTTT
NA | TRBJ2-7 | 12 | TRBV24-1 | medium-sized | CATSDQGLTQYF | TGTGCCACCAGTGACCAGGGACTCACGCAGTACTTC
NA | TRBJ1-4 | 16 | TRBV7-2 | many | CASSSKTGRTNEKLFF | TGTGCCAGCAGCTCCAAGACAGGCCGGACTAATGAAAAACTGTTTTTT
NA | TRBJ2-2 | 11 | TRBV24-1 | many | CASGGTGELFF | TGTGCCTCTGGTGGGACCGGGGAGCTGTTTTTT
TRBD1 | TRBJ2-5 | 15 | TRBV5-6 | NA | CASSSGTGSFNEQYF | TGTGCCAGCAGCTCAGGGACAGGGAGTTTCAATGAGCAGTACTTC
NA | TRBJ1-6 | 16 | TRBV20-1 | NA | CSARVGRTALGDPLHF | TGCAGTGCTAGAGTGGGGCGGACCGCCTTGGGGGATCCCCTCCACTTT
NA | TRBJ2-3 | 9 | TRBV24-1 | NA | CATSDLEYF | TGTGCCACCAGTGATTTGGAGTATTTT
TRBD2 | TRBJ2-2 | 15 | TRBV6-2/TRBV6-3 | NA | CASSYRGGNTGELFF | TGTGCCAGCAGTTACCGGGGGGGGAACACCGGGGAGCTGTTTTTT
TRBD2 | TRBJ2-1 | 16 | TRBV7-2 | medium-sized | CASSYSGGSSYNEQFF | TGTGCCAGCAGCTATAGCGGGGGTAGCTCCTACAATGAGCAGTTCTTC
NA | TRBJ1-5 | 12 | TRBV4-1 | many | CASSQPGQPQHF | TGCGCCAGCAGCCAGCCAGGGCAGCCCCAGCATTTT
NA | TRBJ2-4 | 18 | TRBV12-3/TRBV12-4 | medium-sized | CASSPTQGRQLAKNIQYF | TGTGCCAGCAGTCCAACCCAGGGGCGCCAGCTAGCCAAAAACATTCAGTACTTC
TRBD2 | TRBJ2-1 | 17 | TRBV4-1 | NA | CASSPLRGLAGDNEQFF | TGCGCCAGCAGCCCTCTCCGGGGACTAGCGGGGGACAATGAGCAGTTCTTC
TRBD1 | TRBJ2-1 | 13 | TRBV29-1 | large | CSVTGQGKEEQFF | TGCAGCGTAACCGGACAGGGGAAGGAGGAGCAGTTCTTC
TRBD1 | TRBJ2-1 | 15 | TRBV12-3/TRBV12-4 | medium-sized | CASSAGGGTYNEQFF | TGTGCCAGCAGTGCAGGGGGCGGGACCTACAATGAGCAGTTCTTC
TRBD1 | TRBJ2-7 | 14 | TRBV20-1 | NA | CSATGQGPGDEQYF | TGCAGTGCTACAGGACAGGGCCCCGGGGACGAGCAGTACTTC
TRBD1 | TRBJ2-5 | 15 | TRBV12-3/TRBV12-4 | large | CASSPLDRGQETQYF | TGTGCCAGCAGCCCATTGGACAGGGGGCAAGAGACCCAGTACTTC
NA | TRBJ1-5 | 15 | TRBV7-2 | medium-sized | CASSLGFGQNQPQHF | TGTGCCAGCAGCTTAGGTTTTGGGCAGAATCAGCCCCAGCATTTT
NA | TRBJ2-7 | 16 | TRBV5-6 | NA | CASSLGPGTATYEQYF | TGTGCCAGCAGCTTGGGCCCCGGGACGGCGACCTACGAGCAGTACTTC